This TCR beta chain was profiled in a study of vaccination effects on CD4 cells after COVID-19. Findings and limits, study-wide: Recruitment yielded few convalescent patients, and the study had no early post-infection timepoints. Infection-derived and vaccine-derived clones contracted markedly late after vaccination.

V lost 5 bases, J lost 7 bases, and 15 bases lay in between. Germline V gene sequence: CDR1 LGHDT, CDR2 YNNKEL (reference sequence). CDR3 length: 14 amino acids. Before sequencing took place, the ViraFEST assay used viral peptide pools to expand antigen-specific CD4+ T cells. Following culture for more than 9 days, CD4+ T cells were isolated. As their vaccination, participants received two doses of either BNT162b2 or mRNA-1273. In the vaccine recipients, nucleocapsid antibodies were negative and there was no prior SARS-CoV-2 infection. On days 3 and 7, fresh IL-2 medium replaced half the medium. This clone was observed a few times. Its antigen is unknown. Repertoires were generated with immunoSEQ multiplex PCR, while TCRdb's copy carries only in-frame clones and drops some. The sample has some 30,000 clones, approximately 60% seen once; the top ten hold roughly 8.2%.

This chain uses TRBV3-1 (or the pseudogene TRBV3-2) with TRBJ2-1; D remains unclear. Sequences were derived from CD4+ T cells from PBMCs cultured with SARS-CoV-2 spike peptides, sampled after COVID-19 vaccination. The receptor's source is a human donor who received a COVID-19 vaccine. CDR3 DNA sequence: TGTGCCAGCAGCAGCAACCTTAACACTAATGAGCAGTTCTTC. It yields the protein CASSSNLNTNEQFF.